Included here is one T cell receptor (beta chain) sequence, with context. Its antigen is currently unknown. Germline V gene sequence: CDR1 SEHNR, CDR2 FQNEAQ (reference sequence). The CDR3 covers 15 residues. Trimming cost V 1 base and J 8 bases, with 14 bases left between them. Sample time point: 266 days after commencement of treatment, after nivolumab therapy. Treatment given: AdE1-LMPpoly-expanded autologous EBV-specific T-cell therapy followed by anti-PD-1 nivolumab. This entry comes from a study of EBV T-cell therapy then PD-1 blockade in nasopharyngeal carcinoma. TCRdb's copy holds only in-frame clones and misses some; the assay was immunoSEQ multiplex PCR. The sample includes approximately 22,000 clones, 84% seen only once; the top ten take 25% to 40%.

This sequence was found in a man in his forties with nasopharyngeal carcinoma. The V gene is TRBV7-9, the J gene TRBJ1-4, with D hard to call. The sample consisted of CD8+ T cells from blood, taken between days 200 and 300 from a patient whose treatment included autologous EBV-specific T cells and nivolumab. The CDR3 loop reads CASSLGPKLEEKLFF. The DNA for the CDR3 is TGTGCCAGCAGCTTAGGCCCTAAGTTGGAGGAAAAACTGTTTTTT.